Each of the 17 T cell receptor beta chains below was sequenced from the same sample in a study of cytomegalovirus exposure and HLA in healthy donors. With 60 Vbeta and 13 Jbeta primers, the PCR was carried out. TCRdb's table, derived via immunoSEQ multiplex PCR, lists solely in-frame clones and lacks some. The sample has fewer than 110,000 clones, 65% to 85% seen once; the top ten hold about 4%. The sequenced material came from PBMCs. The receptors shown here come from a man aged 50-60 years in good health and CMV-seropositive.

The CDR3 is CASSDRTYTGELFF. CDR3 nucleotides: TGTGCCAGCTCCGACAGGACTTACACCGGGGAGCTGTTTTTT. This chain uses TRBV18 with TRBJ2-2, with a weak D call TRBD1 (6 bases). Germline V gives CDR1 KGHSH, CDR2 LQKENI. The CDR3 has 14 amino acids. The V end lost 6 bases, the J end lost 3 bases, and 11 bases lay between the germline ends.

As to this clone: Other nucleotide sequences in the sample specify the same CDR3. This rearrangement joins TRBV7-3 to TRBJ1-1; D gene unclear. Between the trimmed V and J ends, which lost 5 bases and 3 bases, there was a span of 10 bases. There are 13 residues in the CDR3. Germline V gene data show CDR1 as SGHTA and CDR2 as FQGTGA. The CDR3 DNA follows: TGTGCCAGCAGCCTCGGGGAGGACACTGAAGCTTTCTTT. Its protein is CASSLGEDTEAFF. The variable domain in full, with the rest retrieved from reference TRBV7-3 and TRBJ1-1, is GAGVSQTPSNKVTEKGKYVELRCDPISGHTALYWYRQSLGQGPEFLIYFQGTGAADDSGLPNDRFFAVRPEGSVSTLKIQRTERGDSAVYLCASSLGEDTEAFFGQGTRLTVV.

The V and J genes are TRBV18 and TRBJ2-7; TRBD1 matches at 9 bases. J was trimmed by 3 bases and V by 6 bases; bases with no gene match: 6. The germline CDR1 and CDR2 sequences are KGHSH and LQKENI. There are 14 residues in the CDR3. In DNA form, the CDR3 reads TGTGCCAGCTCCCGGGGACAGGGCAACTACGAGCAGTACTTC. Its protein is CASSRGQGNYEQYF.

The chain employs TRBV19 and TRBJ2-7; 13 bases are shared with TRBD2. The ends lost 5 bases at V and 6 bases at J; junction bases unmatched: 10. The CDR3 sequence is 16 residues long. Germline CDR1 is LNHDA and CDR2 is SQIVND (reference sequence). This CDR3 reads CASSLRTSGSLGEQYF. The CDR3 DNA follows: TGTGCCAGTAGTTTACGGACTAGCGGGAGTCTGGGCGAGCAGTACTTC.

The chain employs TRBV28 and TRBJ2-3; 10 bases align to TRBD2. Germline trimming cut 5 bases from V and 1 base from J; bases unmatched to any gene: 6. This CDR3 is 16 amino acids long. Germline V gives CDR1 MDHEN, CDR2 SYDVKM. The CDR3 DNA is TGTGCCAGCAGTCTGGGACTAGCGCGGGGCACAGATACGCAGTATTTT. Its translation: CASSLGLARGTDTQYF.

The chain couples TRBV7-9 to TRBJ2-7; 7 nucleotides line up with TRBD1. Trimming cost V 0 bases and J 2 bases; bases outside gene matches: 7. The CDR3 is 16 residues long. CDR1 is SEHNR, CDR2 FQNEAQ, per germline (reference sequence). The CDR3 loop is CASSLAPPGQTYEQYF. The CDR3, as DNA: TGTGCCAGCAGCTTAGCCCCCCCGGGACAGACCTACGAGCAGTACTTC.

Only one count was recorded for this clone. The CDR3 region has the DNA TGTGCCAGTAAAGTTTCATTCCTATTTCACACTGAAGCTTTCTTT. This translates into CASKVSFLFHTEAFF. The chain employs TRBV19 and TRBJ1-1; D uncertain. Trimming removed 7 bases from V and 3 bases from J, with 18 bases in between. This CDR3 has 15 residues. Germline loops: CDR1 LNHDA, CDR2 SQIVND (reference sequence). Using reference TRBV19 and TRBJ1-1 for the parts outside the CDR3, the full variable domain is DGGITQSPKYLFRKEGQNVTLSCEQNLNHDAMYWYRQDPGQGLRLIYYSQIVNDFQKGDIAEGYSVSREKKESFPLTVTSAQKNPTAFYLCASKVSFLFHTEAFFGQGTRLTVV.

The chain is built from TRBV5-4 and TRBJ2-3, with 12 bases fitting TRBD2. The CDR3 contains 16 residues. J was trimmed by 3 bases and V by 3 bases; bases with no gene match: 5. Per germline, CDR1 SGHNT and CDR2 YYREEE (reference sequence). The chain's CDR3 is CASSSTSGSGTDTQYF. CDR3 coding DNA: TGTGCCAGCAGCTCGACTAGCGGGAGCGGTACAGATACGCAGTATTTT. Supplemented by reference TRBV5-4 and TRBJ2-3, the full variable domain reads ETGVTQSPTHLIKTRGQQVTLRCSSQSGHNTVSWYQQALGQGPQFIFQYYREEENGRGNFPPRFSGLQFPNYSSELNVNALELDDSALYLCASSSTSGSGTDTQYFGPGTRLTVL.

The chain is built from TRBV25-1 and TRBJ2-1; the match to TRBD2 covers 7 bases. Trimming at V came to 6 bases and at J to 3 bases, leaving 5 bases not matched to a gene. Looked up from germline, CDR1 is MGHDK and CDR2 is SYGVNS. The CDR3 contains 14 residues. The CDR3 coding sequence is TGTGCCAGCAGGTTCGCGGGAGACTACAATGAGCAGTTCTTC. It codes for CASRFAGDYNEQFF.

This clone showed up just once. V and J are TRBV4-1 and TRBJ2-7, with TRBD1 matching 9 bases. In germline, CDR1 is MGHRA, CDR2 YSYEKL. The V segment lost 4 bases and the J segment 6 bases; nucleotides outside the gene matches: 7. This CDR3 region has 14 residues. CDR3 residues: CASSPTGTGSEQYF. In nucleotides, the CDR3 is TGCGCCAGCAGCCCAACCGGGACAGGGAGCGAGCAGTACTTC.

The rearrangement uses TRBV18 and TRBJ2-5, with 11 bases lining up with TRBD2. The ends lost 0 bases at V and 5 bases at J; junction bases unmatched: 5. Germline assignment: CDR1 KGHSH and CDR2 LQKENI. The CDR3 is made up of 16 amino acids. The CDR3 spells CASSPPRLAGRETQYF. DNA of the CDR3: TGTGCCAGCTCACCACCGCGACTAGCGGGAAGGGAGACCCAGTACTTC.

The chain combines TRBV19 with TRBJ2-7; D uncertain. Germline-derived CDR1 and CDR2 are LNHDA and SQIVND (reference sequence). Trimming shortened V by 5 bases and J by 5 bases, and 16 bases separated the two germline ends. CDR3 length: 14 amino acids. DNA of the CDR3: TGTGCCAGTAGTGGAACGTGGGCAACGAACGAGCAGTACTTC. It yields the protein CASSGTWATNEQYF.

The chain recombines TRBV2 with TRBJ1-2; 10 bases are shared with TRBD1. CDR3 size: 14 residues. CDR1 and CDR2 (germline): SNHLY, FYNNEI. Trimming at V came to 4 bases and at J to 8 bases, leaving 7 bases not matched to a gene. The CDR3 DNA is TGTGCCAGCAGTGGGGACAGGGGTCGGGAAGGCTACACCTTC. This encodes CASSGDRGREGYTF.

The chain combines TRBV19 with TRBJ2-6, with TRBD2 as a possible D gene (5 bases). The CDR3 is made up of 16 amino acids. Germline values: CDR1 LNHDA, CDR2 SQIVND (reference sequence). V lost 2 bases and J lost 0, with 8 bases in between. The CDR3 nucleotides are TGTGCCAGTAGTATAAAACGGGACTCTGGGGCCAACGTCCTGACTTTC. Residues: CASSIKRDSGANVLTF.

The rearrangement joins TRBV7-2 to TRBJ2-5, with D unresolved. The J call may be mistaken, given a closer DNA end match to TRBJ2-7. Germline values: CDR1 SGHTA, CDR2 FQGNSA. The CDR3 length is 15 residues. CDR3 sequence (DNA): TGTGCCAGCAGCCCAAACGGTAGGAGCTCCTACGAGCAGTACTTC. Protein: CASSPNGRSSYEQYF.

The CDR3 DNA follows: TGTGCCAGCAGTACCATCAGCGAGCAGTACTTC. It specifies CASSTISEQYF. The chain links TRBV28 to TRBJ2-7; D remains unclear. Per germline, CDR1 MDHEN and CDR2 SYDVKM. CDR3 length: 11 residues. V was trimmed by 5 bases and J by 6 bases, leaving 8 bases between them. Looking up the rest from reference TRBV28 and TRBJ2-7 gives the full variable domain: DVKVTQSSRYLVKRTGEKVFLECVQDMDHENMFWYRQDPGLGLRLIYFSYDVKMKEKGDIPEGYSVSREKKERFSLILESASTNQTSMYLCASSTISEQYFGPGTRLTVT.

This clone was seen only once. The chain links TRBV11-2 to TRBJ2-6; D perhaps matches TRBD1 (6 bases). V was trimmed by 0 bases and J by 0 bases, leaving 15 bases between them. CDR3 length: 19 amino acids. In germline, CDR1 is SGHAT, CDR2 FQNNGV. The CDR3 nucleotides read TGTGCCAGCAGCTTAGATGTAGACAGGTTCCTCTCTGGGGCCAACGTCCTGACTTTC. Amino acids: CASSLDVDRFLSGANVLTF.